This TCR beta chain is drawn from a study of graft-versus-host responses after intestinal transplantation. The wider study: The whole recipient group had anti-thymocyte globulin induction followed by tacrolimus and steroids for roughly three years.

In this sample, this clone turned up a few times. The antigen is undetermined. The CDR3 consists of 13 residues. Trimming cost V 1 base and J 6 bases; bases outside gene matches: 0. In germline, CDR1 is WNHNN, CDR2 SYGVQD (reference sequence). Points from the study as a whole: Allograft clonal ratios (graft-versus-host to host-versus-graft) were high in patients who had graft-donor T cell macrochimerism.

Sequenced by immunoSEQ multiplex PCR; TCRdb stores in-frame clones only, minus some. The data contain 40,000 to 60,000 clones, roughly 84% of them singletons. The input for sequencing was unstimulated CD4+ T cells sorted from spleen or lymph node cells, taken before transplant. The TCR originated in a human donor who was the organ donor for an intestinal transplant. The chain combines TRBV10-1 with TRBJ1-5, with 7 bases identical to TRBD1. CDR3 residues: CASSEWTGQPQHF. The CDR3 DNA reads as TGCGCCAGCAGTGAGTGGACAGGTCAGCCCCAGCATTTT.